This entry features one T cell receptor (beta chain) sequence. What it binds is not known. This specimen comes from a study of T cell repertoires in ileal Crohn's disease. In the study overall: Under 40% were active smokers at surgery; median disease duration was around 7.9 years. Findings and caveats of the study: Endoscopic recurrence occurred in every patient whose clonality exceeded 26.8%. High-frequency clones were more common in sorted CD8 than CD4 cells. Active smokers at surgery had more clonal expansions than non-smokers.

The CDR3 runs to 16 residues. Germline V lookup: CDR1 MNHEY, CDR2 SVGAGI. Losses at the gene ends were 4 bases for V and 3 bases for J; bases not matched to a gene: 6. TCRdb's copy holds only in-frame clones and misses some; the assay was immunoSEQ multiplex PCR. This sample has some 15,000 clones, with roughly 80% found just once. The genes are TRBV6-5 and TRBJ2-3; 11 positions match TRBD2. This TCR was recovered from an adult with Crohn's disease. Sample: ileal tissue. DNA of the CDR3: TGTGCCAGCAGTTCGCCTAGCGGGGGGCGTACAGATACGCAGTATTTT. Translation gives CASSSPSGGRTDTQYF.